The 21 T cell receptor beta chains presented below share a single source sample, sequenced in a study of blood T cell repertoires in COVID-19 (TCRdb year 2020). The method behind the library was the immunoSEQ multiplex PCR assay. TCRdb's version of the immuneACCESS table is confined to in-frame rearrangements and falls short of the full clone set. An unresolved V gene accounts for under half of the shortfall where checked; the remainder is of unknown origin. Counted in this sample were 110,000 or so clones; 80% to 90% of them appeared once. The top ten clones comprise approximately 20% of the sample. Specimen: peripheral blood. The receptor source for this set is a human donor with acute or convalescent COVID-19. The donor label of this sample is uncertain.

This sequence joins TRBV12-5 and TRBJ2-2; 7 bases map to TRBD2. The CDR3 contains 14 residues. The J segment lost 5 bases and the V segment lost 1 base, leaving 1 base of the junction unmatched. Germline lookup yields CDR1 LGHNT and CDR2 FRNRAP. Here the CDR3 reads CASGLGLATGELFF. CDR3 sequence (DNA): TGTGCTAGTGGTTTGGGACTAGCAACCGGGGAGCTGTTTTTT.

The V and J genes are TRBV18 and TRBJ1-5; D gene uncertain. The V gene lost 0 bases and the J gene lost 1 base, with 7 bases spanning the gap. The germline gives CDR1 KGHSH, CDR2 LQKENI. The CDR3 sequence is 15 residues long. CDR3 DNA: TGTGCCAGCTCACCACCGGGCACAAGCAATCAGCCCCAGCATTTT. This gives the protein CASSPPGTSNQPQHF.

The sample holds one count of this clone. The V call is TRBV7-9, the J call TRBJ2-2; D perhaps matches TRBD1 (5 bases). This CDR3 contains 16 residues. CDR1 and CDR2 (germline): SEHNR, FQNEAQ (reference sequence). V was trimmed by 1 base and J by 1 base, leaving 10 bases between them. In DNA, the CDR3 is TGTGCCAGCAGCTTAGTATGGACAAAGAACACCGGGGAGCTGTTTTTT. Residues: CASSLVWTKNTGELFF.

This rearrangement joins TRBV24-1 to TRBJ1-2; D perhaps matches TRBD1 (5 bases). This CDR3 has 14 amino acids. With 3 bases removed from V and 4 bases from J, the gap between germline ends came to 11 bases. Germline loops: CDR1 KGHDR, CDR2 SFDVKD. CDR3 DNA sequence: TGTGCCACCAGTGATGGGGGGAGCTTCTATGGCTACACCTTC. Translation: CATSDGGSFYGYTF.

The chain employs TRBV19 and TRBJ2-5; 7 nucleotides align to TRBD1. The CDR3 totals 15 residues. Germline CDR1 and CDR2: LNHDA and SQIVND (reference sequence). Unmatched junction bases numbered 6, after V lost 3 bases and J lost 2 bases. The chain's CDR3 is CASSMDRDSQETQYF. In DNA form, the CDR3 reads TGTGCCAGTAGTATGGACCGGGACAGTCAAGAGACCCAGTACTTC.

The genes are TRBV27 and TRBJ2-1; 7 nucleotides match TRBD2. Germline V gives CDR1 MNHEY, CDR2 SMNVEV (reference sequence). Trimming cost V 3 bases and J 9 bases; bases outside gene matches: 2. The CDR3 runs 12 residues. In DNA, the CDR3 is TGTGCCAGCAGTTTTAGCGGGCGTGAGCAGTTCTTC. It codes for CASSFSGREQFF.

Remarks on this clone: This sample also contains other DNA sequences that code for the same CDR3. This chain uses TRBV5-1 with TRBJ2-7; 7 bases match TRBD2. The CDR3 extends over 15 amino acids. J gave up 2 bases and V 0 bases, and 5 bases lay outside the gene matches. Per the germline V gene, CDR1 is SGHRS and CDR2 is YFSETQ. This chain's CDR3 is CASSLGGAGAYEQYF. The CDR3 coding sequence is TGCGCCAGCAGCTTGGGAGGGGCGGGAGCCTACGAGCAGTACTTC. Complete variable domain (other parts from reference TRBV5-1 and TRBJ2-7): KAGVTQTPRYLIKTRGQQVTLSCSPISGHRSVSWYQQTPGQGLQFLFEYFSETQRNKGNFPGRFSGRQFSNSRSEMNVSTLELGDSALYLCASSLGGAGAYEQYFGPGTRLTVT.

The chain couples TRBV14 to TRBJ1-6, with unresolved D. The germline V gene has CDR1 SGHDN and CDR2 FVKESK. V lost 3 bases, J lost 7 bases, and 13 bases lay in between. The CDR3 sequence is 15 residues long. The CDR3, as DNA: TGTGCCAGCAGCCAGCGGGAGGCTTCCAATTCACCCCTCCACTTT. Protein sequence: CASSQREASNSPLHF.

The chain couples TRBV7-9 to TRBJ1-5; TRBD1 might be the D (5 bases). V shed 3 bases and J shed 7 bases, with 10 bases lying between them. The CDR3 is made up of 13 amino acids. Germline CDR1 reads SEHNR; CDR2 reads FQNEAQ (reference sequence). CDR3 amino acids: CASSLSGLQPQHF. DNA for the CDR3: TGTGCCAGCAGCTTGTCAGGGTTGCAGCCCCAGCATTTT.

The chain couples TRBV29-1 to TRBJ2-5, with 8 bases fitting TRBD2. The ends lost 5 bases at V and 5 bases at J; junction bases unmatched: 13. Germline values: CDR1 SQVTM, CDR2 ANQGSEA. The CDR3 runs 15 residues. CDR3 sequence (DNA): TGCAGCGTTAGGGGGTCGGGAGGGACTGTTGAGACCCAGTACTTC. Encoded protein: CSVRGSGGTVETQYF.

The chain joins TRBV28 to TRBJ2-2; D uncertain. Deletions cut 3 bases from V and 0 bases from J, with 17 bases between. The length of the CDR3 is 18 residues. Germline V gives CDR1 MDHEN, CDR2 SYDVKM. The CDR3 bases are TGTGCCAGCAGTTTGAGCCGAATTCTGAACGCGAACACCGGGGAGCTGTTTTTT. It encodes CASSLSRILNANTGELFF.

This sequence joins TRBV9 and TRBJ2-3, with 13 bases matching TRBD2. CDR3 length: 17 residues. With V trimmed by 4 bases and J by 6 bases, 11 bases remained unmatched. Germline V CDR1 and CDR2: SGDLS, YYNGEE. The CDR3 sequence is CASSPELAGGQADTQYF. The CDR3 nucleotides are TGTGCCAGCAGCCCAGAACTAGCGGGAGGGCAAGCTGATACGCAGTATTTT.

V gene TRBV19 combines with J gene TRBJ2-1, with D possibly TRBD1 on 5 matching bases. The V and J ends lost 0 bases and 2 bases respectively, with 11 bases between them. In germline, CDR1 is LNHDA, CDR2 SQIVND (reference sequence). The CDR3 extends over 16 amino acids. CDR3 sequence: CASSIDSGPPYNEQFF. The CDR3 DNA follows: TGTGCCAGTAGTATAGACTCAGGGCCGCCCTACAATGAGCAGTTCTTC.

The rearrangement joins TRBV7-2 to TRBJ1-4; 9 nucleotides match TRBD1. The CDR3 has 15 amino acids. Unmatched junction bases numbered 9, after V lost 5 bases and J lost 8 bases. Germline-derived CDR1 and CDR2 are SGHTA and FQGNSA. The CDR3 loop is CASSILTGGFEKLFF. CDR3 coding DNA: TGTGCCAGCAGCATCCTGACAGGGGGTTTCGAAAAACTGTTTTTT.

The V and J genes are TRBV5-4 and TRBJ1-1, with 7 bases aligning to TRBD1. The germline CDR1 and CDR2 sequences are SGHNT and YYREEE (reference sequence). This CDR3 region has 16 residues. V dropped 5 bases and J dropped 0; count of bases not matched to a gene: 10. The CDR3 DNA reads TGTGCCAGCAGATTAGAACTACAGGGGATGAACACTGAAGCTTTCTTT. Translated: CASRLELQGMNTEAFF.

The V and J genes are TRBV6-2 or TRBV6-3 and TRBJ1-1; 7 nucleotides align to TRBD1. V was clipped by 2 bases and J by 0 bases; unmatched bases: 15. The V gene's germline CDR1 is MNHEY and CDR2 SVGEGT. The CDR3 loop spans 19 amino acids. CDR3 sequence reads: CASSYRIPGGTEMNTEAFF. CDR3 DNA sequence: TGTGCCAGCAGTTACCGAATCCCAGGGGGTACCGAGATGAACACTGAAGCTTTCTTT.

For the CDR3, the DNA is TGTGCCAGCAGTCGCGGGCCTCAAACAGATACGCAGTATTTT. Its translation: CASSRGPQTDTQYF. This chain uses TRBV6-4 with TRBJ2-3; tentative D call: TRBD2 (5 bases). CDR3 length equals 14 residues. CDR1 and CDR2 (germline): MRHNA, SNTAGT. Between the trimmed V and J ends, which lost 5 bases and 3 bases, there was a span of 12 bases.

V is TRBV3-1 (or the pseudogene TRBV3-2) and J is TRBJ2-2, with D possibly TRBD1 on 5 matching bases. The CDR3 runs to 14 residues. The V end was cut by 6 bases, the J end by 2 bases, with 10 bases between. CDR1 and CDR2 from the germline V gene are LGHDT and YNNKEL (reference sequence). CDR3 sequence (DNA): TGTGCCAGCAGAGCAGGGCTCAACACCGGGGAGCTGTTTTTT. Protein product: CASRAGLNTGELFF.

This chain joins TRBV6-5 and TRBJ2-7; possible D gene TRBD1, 6 bases. Trimming stripped 7 bases from V and 6 bases from J, with 16 bases between. CDR3 size: 13 residues. Germline CDR1 MNHEY, CDR2 SVGAGI. CDR3 residues: CASNSHRDGEQYF. The DNA for the CDR3 is TGTGCCAGCAATTCCCACAGGGATGGCGAGCAGTACTTC.

V and J are TRBV4-2 and TRBJ2-2, with 8 bases aligning to TRBD2. The junction had 6 bases not matched to a gene; V was cut back by 4 bases and J by 2 bases. CDR3 size: 16 residues. Germline V gene data show CDR1 as LGHNA and CDR2 as YNFKEQ. CDR3 nucleotide sequence: TGTGCCAGCAGCCCGATAGCGGGAACAAACACCGGGGAGCTGTTTTTT. Protein product: CASSPIAGTNTGELFF.

This clone was detected once. CDR3 bases: TGTGCCACTCAACCGAACAGGGCCGTCGAAGCTTTCTTT. Encoded protein: CATQPNRAVEAFF. The V gene is TRBV28, the J gene TRBJ1-1, with TRBD1 as a possible D gene (6 bases). The length of the CDR3 is 13 residues. The germline CDR1 and CDR2 sequences are MDHEN and SYDVKM. Trimming cost V 10 bases and J 8 bases, with 20 bases left between them.